The clone carrying this T cell receptor (beta chain) appeared many times. Its matching antigen is unknown. The sample originates from a study of T cells in Graves' hyperthyroidism and ophthalmopathy. The study's findings and limits: Most thyroid-expanded clonotypes above 0.001 were also found in blood. Through a model of 13 V-J features, ophthalmopathy was separated from stable hyperthyroidism.

Clinical symptoms, serum thyroxine, TRAb, thyroid ultrasound and orbital computed tomography informed diagnoses. TCR beta CDR3 sequences were amplified from RNA transcripts. Primed by the HTBI set, a first-round RT-PCR was run on the TCR CDR3. TCRdb re-analysed the multiplex PCR reads in MiXCR, keeping a single row per CDR3 protein. The sample has under 350,000 distinct CDR3 sequences, about 13% seen once; the top ten hold about a third. The CDR3 extends over 15 amino acids. Germline CDR1 is LGHDT and CDR2 is YNNKEL (reference sequence). After removal of 1 base from V and 6 bases from J, the junction contained 5 bases not matched to a gene.

The chain uses TRBV3-1 and TRBJ2-7, with TRBD2 matching over 11 bases. The sequenced material came from blood. The clonotype originates from a woman in her thirties or forties with Graves' ophthalmopathy. CDR3 nucleotide sequence: TGTGCCAGCAGCCAAGCGACTAGCGGGGCTGGCGAGCAGTACTTC. It encodes CASSQATSGAGEQYF.